Listed below are T cell receptor beta chains from one sample, sequenced in a study of Graves' ophthalmopathy and Graves' hyperthyroidism. A single record per CDR3 protein comes from TCRdb applying MiXCR to the multiplex PCR reads. The sample holds approximately 210,000 distinct CDR3 sequences, just under 30% seen once. The sample taken for sequencing was peripheral blood. These TCRs come from a man between 50 and 59 years old with Graves' ophthalmopathy. The CDR3 runs from the conserved cysteine through the conserved F or W. A D gene is named only where the DNA matches it firmly. The size of a clone is reported for some rows only, either as once, few or many, or as a class for expanded clones.

d_call j_call clone_size v_call cdr3_length cdr3_aa cdr3_nt
TRBD1 TRBJ2-5 many TRBV5-1 15 CASSLTGGLQETQYF TGCGCCAGCAGCTTGACAGGGGGCTTGCAAGAGACCCAGTACTTC
TRBD1 TRBJ2-7 . TRBV6-1 15 CASSLLQGAADEQYF TGTGCCAGCAGCCTACTACAGGGGGCGGCAGACGAGCAGTACTTC
. TRBJ1-1 many TRBV28 13 CASSSLIQTEAFF TGTGCCAGCAGTTCCCTCATACAGACTGAAGCTTTCTTT
. TRBJ1-1 many TRBV29-1 13 CSVRQSMNTEAFF TGCAGCGTCCGACAGAGCATGAACACTGAAGCTTTCTTT
. TRBJ1-1 few TRBV11-2 12 CASSLVSWEAFF TGTGCCAGCAGCTTAGTGTCCTGGGAAGCTTTCTTT
. TRBJ1-1 many TRBV30 15 CAWSVGMVMNTEAFF TGTGCCTGGAGTGTTGGGATGGTCATGAACACTGAAGCTTTCTTT
. TRBJ2-2 many TRBV7-9 12 CASSVLGGELFF TGTGCCAGCAGCGTGCTAGGCGGGGAGCTGTTTTTT
. TRBJ2-5 many TRBV19 13 CASNGQGQETQYF TGTGCCAGTAACGGCCAGGGACAAGAGACCCAGTACTTC
TRBD2 TRBJ2-2 . TRBV10-3 14 CAISEREGPGELFF TGTGCCATCAGTGAGCGGGAGGGCCCCGGGGAGCTGTTTTTT
. TRBJ2-5 few TRBV19 13 CASRKGGQETQYF TGTGCCAGTAGGAAGGGGGGACAAGAGACCCAGTACTTC
. TRBJ1-1 once TRBV6-4 14 CASSADRLNTEAFF TGTGCCAGCAGCGCGGACCGTTTGAACACTGAAGCTTTCTTT
TRBD1 TRBJ2-7 . TRBV7-8 15 CASSLSDRGRYEQYF TGTGCCAGCAGCTTAAGCGACAGGGGGCGGTACGAGCAGTACTTC
. TRBJ2-4 . TRBV30 15 CAWSVGRVAKNIQYF TGTGCCTGGAGTGTGGGGAGAGTGGCCAAAAACATTCAGTACTTC
TRBD2 TRBJ2-5 . TRBV6-2/TRBV6-3 19 CASSYSISSAGDDGETQYF TGTGCCAGCAGTTACTCGATATCATCAGCGGGAGATGATGGGGAGACCCAGTACTTC
. TRBJ2-5 . TRBV6-1 14 CASSEYWQAKTQYF TGTGCCAGCAGTGAATATTGGCAGGCGAAGACCCAGTACTTC
. TRBJ2-7 many TRBV11-2 14 CASSPPSRTYEQYF TGTGCCAGCAGCCCCCCCAGTCGGACCTACGAGCAGTACTTC
. TRBJ2-5 many TRBV20-1 11 CSAERSETQYF TGCAGTGCTGAGCGGTCAGAGACCCAGTACTTC
. TRBJ2-7 many TRBV28 15 CASSFDGGRGYEQYF TGTGCCAGCAGTTTTGATGGGGGGCGCGGGTACGAGCAGTACTTC
. TRBJ1-3 many TRBV12-5 15 CASGLEDISGNTIYF TGTGCTAGTGGCCTGGAAGATATCTCTGGAAACACCATATATTTT
. TRBJ2-2 many TRBV7-9 15 CASSLSGAGTGELFF TGTGCCAGCAGCTTATCCGGGGCGGGCACCGGGGAGCTGTTTTTT
. TRBJ2-5 many TRBV29-1 11 CSFTQGSLQYF TGCAGCTTCACTCAGGGTAGTTTACAGTACTTC
TRBD1 TRBJ1-1 . TRBV6-5 14 CASSWDRQGPRAFF TGTGCCAGCAGTTGGGACAGGCAAGGACCTAGGGCTTTCTTT
. TRBJ2-2 many TRBV5-1 14 CASSFTTQTGELFF TGCGCCAGCAGCTTTACAACACAAACCGGGGAGCTGTTTTTT
. TRBJ1-3 . TRBV27 15 CASTNSGQGGNTIYF TGTGCCAGCACCAACTCCGGGCAGGGTGGAAACACCATATATTTT
TRBD2 TRBJ2-7 many TRBV14 13 CASTARGRSEQYF TGTGCCAGCACCGCTCGCGGGAGGTCCGAGCAGTACTTC
TRBD1 TRBJ2-7 many TRBV18 15 CASSPGQGPSYEQYF TGTGCCAGCTCACCGGGACAGGGGCCTTCCTACGAGCAGTACTTC